This T cell receptor beta chain emerged from a study of shared clonotypes between healthy human individuals. Study in general: Researchers drew samples from a couple of women and a few men aged 18 to 49.

At a deep level, the assay was run. The authors split each subset's genomic DNA evenly across several immunoSEQ plates. Using immunoSEQ multiplex PCR, the repertoire was profiled, and TCRdb retains in-frame clones only, with some absent. The table lists approximately 470,000 clones, approximately 82% of them singletons, with 12% in the top ten. The sequence came from a woman aged 40-49 years in good health. Some clones in this sample may be carry-over from other donors' samples. Specimen: PBMCs.

The CDR3 sequence: CASSLGGLGYEQYF. DNA for the CDR3: TGTGCCAGCAGCTTAGGTGGACTAGGTTACGAGCAGTACTTC. The chain couples TRBV7-2 to TRBJ2-7, with 7 nucleotides matching TRBD2. CDR1 is SGHTA, CDR2 FQGNSA, per germline. V trimming: 1 base; J trimming: 4 bases; junction bases outside the gene matches: 4. This CDR3 comprises 14 residues.